These 21 T cell receptor beta chains were all obtained from the same sample, sequenced in a study of T cell repertoires in cytomegalovirus infection. TCRdb fed the reads into MiXCR, producing one record per CDR3 protein. The sample lists approximately 100,000 distinct CDR3 sequences; under 55% were seen once. The antigens of these receptors remain unknown. The starting material was CD8+ T cells from cultured PBMCs, obtained from culture after CMV antigen stimulation. The source is a human donor in good health (CMV status not recorded). Some clones in this sample may be carry-over from other donors' samples.

This chain uses TRBV6-6 with TRBJ1-5, with D perhaps matching TRBD1 (5 bases). Trimming removed 5 bases from V and 3 bases from J, with 17 bases in between. The CDR3 extends over 16 amino acids. Germline CDR1 reads MNHNY; CDR2 reads SVGAGI (reference sequence). The CDR3: CASSQGSAVSNQPQHF. CDR3 bases: TGTGCCAGCAGTCAGGGCAGCGCTGTATCCAATCAGCCCCAGCATTTT.

This chain connects TRBV7-8 to TRBJ1-1; D may be TRBD1 (6 bases). This CDR3 comprises 15 residues. Trimming pared 7 bases from V and 4 bases from J, leaving 19 bases between. Germline V gene data show CDR1 as SGHVS and CDR2 as FQNEAQ. CDR3 in amino acids: CASTIAGGSGTEAFF. As DNA, the CDR3 is TGTGCCAGCACCATAGCGGGGGGCTCGGGCACTGAAGCTTTCTTT.

This chain links TRBV20-1 with TRBJ2-2, with 8 positions matching TRBD1. The ends lost 3 bases at V and 7 bases at J; junction bases unmatched: 7. Germline CDR1 and CDR2: DFQATT and SNEGSKA (reference sequence). CDR3 length equals 14 residues. This CDR3 reads CSASADREFGELFF. CDR3 DNA: TGCAGTGCTAGTGCGGACAGGGAGTTCGGGGAGCTGTTTTTT.

This clonotype was observed a few times. The rearrangement joins TRBV7-6 to TRBJ2-5; TRBD1 agrees at 7 bases. This CDR3 spans 14 amino acids. The germline gives CDR1 SGHVS, CDR2 FNYEAQ. V gave up 4 bases and J gave up 5 bases; unmatched junction bases: 7. The CDR3 region has the DNA TGTGCCAGCAGCTGGCAGGGGGTCCTTGAGACCCAGTACTTC. It yields the protein CASSWQGVLETQYF.

V is TRBV5-1 and J is TRBJ2-1, with TRBD2 identical over 16 bases. The CDR3 consists of 19 residues. V shed 4 bases, J shed 4 bases, and the junction held 11 bases outside the gene matches. Germline assignment: CDR1 SGHRS and CDR2 YFSETQ. The CDR3 loop reads CASSLGLAGGLVMYNEQFF. CDR3 bases: TGCGCCAGCAGCCTGGGACTAGCGGGGGGGCTGGTGATGTACAATGAGCAGTTCTTC. The full variable domain, with the rest looked up from reference TRBV5-1 and TRBJ2-1, is KAGVTQTPRYLIKTRGQQVTLSCSPISGHRSVSWYQQTPGQGLQFLFEYFSETQRNKGNFPGRFSGRQFSNSRSEMNVSTLELGDSALYLCASSLGLAGGLVMYNEQFFGPGTRLTVL.

The chain employs TRBV7-9 and TRBJ2-5, with 12 bases that match TRBD2. J gave up 4 bases and V 6 bases, and 9 bases lay outside the gene matches. This CDR3 spans 16 amino acids. Germline lookup yields CDR1 SEHNR and CDR2 FQNEAQ (reference sequence). The DNA for the CDR3 is TGTGCCAGCAGTTCCGGACTAGCGGGGCTCTCAGAGACCCAGTACTTC. Amino acids: CASSSGLAGLSETQYF.

J is TRBJ1-1 and V is TRBV27; D is possibly TRBD1 (6 bases). Germline V gene data show CDR1 as MNHEY and CDR2 as SMNVEV (reference sequence). The CDR3 extends over 14 amino acids. Trimming removed 6 bases at V and 4 bases at J, with 15 bases between. The CDR3 DNA follows: TGTGCCAGCAGACCCGCGACAGGTTTCACTGAAGCTTTCTTT. It is translated as CASRPATGFTEAFF.

The rearrangement links TRBV6-5 to TRBJ1-1, with D perhaps matching TRBD1 (6 bases). This CDR3 is 17 amino acids long. The V gene lost 6 bases and the J gene lost 3 bases, with 23 bases spanning the gap. Germline V gene data show CDR1 as MNHEY and CDR2 as SVGAGI. The CDR3, as DNA: TGTGCCAGCAGCTATGATATCGGGGGGCTCGGGGACACTGAAGCTTTCTTT. Protein: CASSYDIGGLGDTEAFF.

V usage is TRBV7-9 and J usage is TRBJ1-2, with D uncertain. This CDR3 contains 14 residues. V was trimmed by 3 bases and J by 5 bases, leaving 13 bases between them. Per the germline V gene, CDR1 is SEHNR and CDR2 is FQNEAQ (reference sequence). CDR3: CASSFSHTAYGYTF. Here the CDR3 DNA reads TGTGCCAGCAGCTTCTCCCATACAGCGTATGGCTACACCTTC. Full variable domain (missing parts from reference TRBV7-9 and TRBJ1-2): DTGVSQNPRHKITKRGQNVTFRCDPISEHNRLYWYRQTLGQGPEFLTYFQNEAQLEKSRLLSDRFSAERPKGSFSTLEIQRTEQGDSAMYLCASSFSHTAYGYTFGSGTRLTVV.

The chain is built from TRBV7-9 and TRBJ2-1; D is unclear. The V end was cut by 2 bases, the J end by 4 bases, with 9 bases between. Looked up from germline, CDR1 is SEHNR and CDR2 is FQNEAQ (reference sequence). This CDR3 has 14 amino acids. The CDR3 loop is CASSLIPGYNEQFF. The CDR3 nucleotides are TGTGCCAGCAGCTTAATCCCTGGTTACAATGAGCAGTTCTTC.

This clonotype was observed a handful of times. A junction boundary mismatches the germline segment, possibly from a read error. Here the CDR3 reads CASSLAAGVNEQFF. The CDR3 DNA reads as TGTGCCAGCAGCCTAGCGGCGGGGGTCAATGAGCAGTTCTTC. The J gene is TRBJ2-1, the V gene TRBV7-4; 7 nucleotides match TRBD2. From germline, CDR1 is SGHVT and CDR2 SQSDAQ. The CDR3 covers 14 residues.

This clonotype was observed a handful of times. The V and J genes are TRBV2 and TRBJ2-1; 9 bases match TRBD2. Per germline, CDR1 SNHLY and CDR2 FYNNEI. Unmatched junction bases numbered 11, after V lost 1 base and J lost 4 bases. This CDR3 contains 18 residues. CDR3 bases: TGTGCCAGCAGTGAAGACGTGGTACAGCGGGGGGAATACAATGAGCAGTTCTTC. It codes for CASSEDVVQRGEYNEQFF. The full variable domain, its missing parts supplied by reference TRBV2 and TRBJ2-1, is EPEVTQTPSHQVTQMGQEVILRCVPISNHLYFYWYRQILGQKVEFLVSFYNNEISEKSEIFDDQFSVERPDGSNFTLKIRSTKLEDSAMYFCASSEDVVQRGEYNEQFFGPGTRLTVL.

This clonotype was recorded at least ten times. The V and J genes are TRBV2 and TRBJ1-2; no clear D. The germline CDR1 and CDR2 sequences are SNHLY and FYNNEI. This CDR3 is 12 amino acids long. Trimming left V 10 bases short and J 6 bases short, with 15 bases between. The CDR3 DNA follows: TGTGCCAAGACGACAAAAATAAATGGCTACACCTTC. Residues: CAKTTKINGYTF.

The V and J genes are TRBV6-5 and TRBJ2-5; TRBD2 matches at 7 bases. Germline assignment: CDR1 MNHEY and CDR2 SVGAGI. J gave up 2 bases and V 6 bases, and 6 bases lay outside the gene matches. CDR3 length: 14 amino acids. The CDR3 coding sequence is TGTGCCAGCAGCTTCTCCGGGGGGCAAGAGACCCAGTACTTC. Amino acid sequence: CASSFSGGQETQYF.

The chain is built from TRBV7-6 and TRBJ2-2, with 13 bases identical to TRBD2. V gave up 5 bases and J gave up 7 bases; unmatched junction bases: 10. The CDR3 is 17 amino acids. Germline values: CDR1 SGHVS, CDR2 FNYEAQ. The CDR3 protein is CASSEGLAGTSGGELFF. In DNA form, the CDR3 reads TGTGCCAGCAGCGAGGGACTAGCGGGGACATCGGGCGGGGAGCTGTTTTTT.

This chain uses TRBV27 with TRBJ2-3; TRBD2 agrees at 9 bases. The CDR3 runs to 16 residues. The germline V gene encodes CDR1 MNHEY and CDR2 SMNVEV (reference sequence). V was clipped by 2 bases and J by 6 bases; unmatched bases: 9. The CDR3 sequence: CASSLVGGGAGDTQYF. The CDR3 region has the DNA TGTGCCAGCAGTTTAGTAGGCGGGGGGGCCGGTGATACGCAGTATTTT.

This clonotype was picked up a small number of times. The chain links TRBV7-6 to TRBJ1-1; a weak D match, TRBD1 (5 bases). Germline V CDR1 and CDR2: SGHVS, FNYEAQ. V was cut by 5 bases and J by 0 bases, with 10 bases left in between. CDR3 length: 14 amino acids. This CDR3 is CASSRTFMNTEAFF. Here the CDR3 DNA reads TGTGCCAGCAGCCGGACATTTATGAACACTGAAGCTTTCTTT. Complete variable domain (other parts from reference TRBV7-6 and TRBJ1-1): GAGVSQSPRYKVTKRGQDVALRCDPISGHVSLYWYRQALGQGPEFLTYFNYEAQQDKSGLPNDRFSAERPEGSISTLTIQRTEQRDSAMYRCASSRTFMNTEAFFGQGTRLTVV.

The chain uses TRBV19 and TRBJ1-2, with 9 bases that match TRBD1. The germline gives CDR1 LNHDA, CDR2 SQIVND (reference sequence). The V gene end was trimmed by 5 bases and the J gene end by 3 bases; junction bases not matched to a gene: 7. The CDR3 covers 15 residues. CDR3: CASSPGTGLYYGYTF. CDR3 in DNA: TGTGCCAGTAGTCCCGGGACAGGGCTGTACTATGGCTACACCTTC.

In this sample, this clonotype turned up many times. This chain links TRBV10-3 with TRBJ2-6; the D call may be TRBD1 or TRBD2 (6 bases each). Germline V gene lookup returns CDR1 ENHRY and CDR2 SYGVKD. CDR3 size: 17 residues. Trimming removed 3 bases from V and 0 bases from J, with 12 bases in between. DNA of the CDR3: TGTGCCATCAGTGACTCGGGGGCCGACTCTGGGGCCAACGTCCTGACTTTC. Translating gives CAISDSGADSGANVLTF.

The chain recombines TRBV6-2 or TRBV6-3 with TRBJ2-7, with D hard to call. This CDR3 is built from 12 residues. V lost 2 bases, J lost 2 bases, and 4 bases lay in between. Germline CDR1 reads MNHEY; CDR2 reads SVGEGT. This CDR3 reads CASSYHPYEQYF. In DNA form, the CDR3 reads TGTGCCAGCAGTTACCACCCCTACGAGCAGTACTTC.

This clonotype was counted at least ten times. This chain joins TRBV4-1 and TRBJ1-5, with 8 nucleotides matching TRBD1. J was trimmed by 6 bases and V by 2 bases; bases with no gene match: 9. Germline V lookup: CDR1 MGHRA, CDR2 YSYEKL. CDR3 length: 16 amino acids. The CDR3 protein is CASSQSRAGGRQPQHF. The CDR3 DNA reads as TGCGCCAGCAGCCAATCTCGGGCAGGGGGCCGTCAGCCCCAGCATTTT.